The 23 T cell receptor beta chains below all came from one sample that was sequenced in a study of cytomegalovirus exposure and HLA in healthy donors. The PCR used 60 Vbeta and 13 Jbeta primers. TCRdb's table, derived via immunoSEQ multiplex PCR, lists solely in-frame clones and lacks some. The sample lists 150,000 to 200,000 clones; 70% to 80% were seen once. Sequencing used PBMCs. The receptors derive from a woman in her 30s in good health and CMV-seropositive.

The genes are TRBV7-9 and TRBJ2-1, with 12 bases aligning to TRBD2. V trimming: 5 bases; J trimming: 10 bases; junction bases outside the gene matches: 12. There are 16 residues in the CDR3. Germline V lookup: CDR1 SEHNR, CDR2 FQNEAQ (reference sequence). In DNA, the CDR3 is TGTGCCAGCAGCCCCGGGGGGCTAGCGGGAGGGCGGGAGCAGTTCTTC. It yields the protein CASSPGGLAGGREQFF.

The chain carries TRBV6-5 and TRBJ1-2; a weak D match, TRBD1 (5 bases). Trimming pared 6 bases from V and 3 bases from J, leaving 11 bases between. The V gene's germline CDR1 is MNHEY and CDR2 SVGAGI. CDR3 length: 13 residues. The CDR3 is CASSPGGYYGYTF. CDR3 sequence (DNA): TGTGCCAGCAGCCCCGGGGGTTACTATGGCTACACCTTC.

V usage is TRBV4-3 and J usage is TRBJ1-2; D gene uncertain. Germline CDR1 and CDR2: LGHNA and YSLEER. The CDR3 covers 15 residues. The V gene lost 1 base and the J gene lost 2 bases, with 11 bases spanning the gap. This CDR3 reads CASSQVRHSNYGYTF. The CDR3 DNA reads TGCGCCAGCAGCCAAGTACGACACTCGAACTATGGCTACACCTTC.

The J gene is TRBJ2-1, the V gene TRBV30; 7 bases are a match to TRBD2. CDR1 GTSNPN and CDR2 SVGIG come from the germline V gene (reference sequence). The CDR3 runs 16 residues. Trimming took 4 bases from V and 7 from J; bases not matched to a gene: 16. CDR3 amino acids: CAWTPNLAASPNEQFF. CDR3 sequence (DNA): TGTGCCTGGACACCTAATCTAGCGGCCAGCCCGAATGAGCAGTTCTTC.

The rearrangement joins TRBV5-4 to TRBJ1-1, with TRBD1 matching 10 bases. Germline V gene data show CDR1 as SGHNT and CDR2 as YYREEE (reference sequence). Unmatched junction bases numbered 4, after V lost 4 bases and J lost 10 bases. The CDR3 contains 12 residues. Here the CDR3 DNA reads TGTGCCAGCAGCCGACAGGGGGCGGGAGCTTTCTTT. It encodes CASSRQGAGAFF.

This clone has only a few counts. This chain links TRBV29-1 with TRBJ1-2, with TRBD1 as a possible D gene (6 bases). The CDR3 spans 12 residues. V was shortened by 3 bases and J by 8 bases, with 13 bases between the two germline ends. CDR1 is SQVTM and CDR2 is ANQGSEA in the germline V gene. The CDR3 DNA reads TGCAGCGTTGATCGGACAGTGGGAGGCTACACCTTC. Amino acids: CSVDRTVGGYTF.

This chain links TRBV5-1 with TRBJ1-2; D unclear. Germline CDR1 SGHRS, CDR2 YFSETQ. The V end was cut by 0 bases, the J end by 4 bases, with 13 bases between. CDR3 length: 15 residues. The CDR3, as DNA: TGCGCCAGCAGCTTGGGGGTGGCAGGTGGCTATGGCTACACCTTC. This codes for CASSLGVAGGYGYTF.

The V gene is TRBV19, the J gene TRBJ2-2; TRBD1 is a possible D gene (5 bases). Trimming removed 2 bases from V and 2 bases from J, with 9 bases in between. The germline gives CDR1 LNHDA, CDR2 SQIVND (reference sequence). This CDR3 has 15 residues. The CDR3, as DNA: TGTGCCAGTAGTATACTGACAGATAACACCGGGGAGCTGTTTTTT. This gives the protein CASSILTDNTGELFF.

This sequence joins TRBV4-3 and TRBJ1-1; the D gene is possibly TRBD1 (6 bases). Germline V gives CDR1 LGHNA, CDR2 YSLEER. The CDR3 consists of 15 residues. V was pared by 2 bases and J by 0 bases, with 10 bases between. CDR3 in DNA: TGCGCCAGCAGCCAATCGACAGGCCTGAACACTGAAGCTTTCTTT. Translating it yields CASSQSTGLNTEAFF.

The chain couples TRBV7-2 to TRBJ2-7, with D perhaps TRBD2 (6 bases). The CDR3 spans 13 residues. Trimming took 6 bases from V and 9 from J, leaving 18 bases between them. Germline CDR1 SGHTA, CDR2 FQGNSA. CDR3 DNA: TGTGCCAGCAGTGCCTCCCCCCGGGAGAGGCAGTACTTC. It specifies CASSASPRERQYF.

This clone has only one observation. The chain links TRBV6-6 to TRBJ2-7; possible D gene TRBD2, 6 bases. The CDR3 runs 14 residues. The germline V gene encodes CDR1 MNHNY and CDR2 SVGAGI (reference sequence). V dropped 0 bases and J dropped 7 bases, with 13 bases sitting between them. The CDR3 nucleotides are TGTGCCAGCAGTTACTCGGAGGGTGGCCGGGAGCAGTACTTC. Protein product: CASSYSEGGREQYF.

The V call is TRBV6-1, the J call TRBJ2-7; tentatively, D is TRBD1 (6 bases). Trimming removed 7 bases at V and 6 bases at J, with 16 bases between. This CDR3 contains 13 residues. Looked up from germline, CDR1 is MNHNS and CDR2 is SASEGT. The CDR3 loop is CASTGNWTAEQYF. The CDR3 coding sequence is TGTGCCAGCACCGGAAATTGGACAGCCGAGCAGTACTTC.

The V gene is TRBV5-4, the J gene TRBJ1-1; no clear D gene. V lost 4 bases and J 5 bases, leaving 12 bases between the germline ends. This CDR3 contains 13 residues. Germline loops: CDR1 SGHNT, CDR2 YYREEE (reference sequence). The CDR3 reads CASSHGVGTEAFF. CDR3 DNA sequence: TGTGCCAGCAGCCACGGGGTGGGAACTGAAGCTTTCTTT.

The chain combines TRBV10-3 with TRBJ2-1; 9 bases are a match to TRBD1. Trimming at V came to 5 bases and at J to 0 bases, leaving 23 bases not matched to a gene. CDR3 length: 22 amino acids. From germline, CDR1 is ENHRY and CDR2 SYGVKD. For the CDR3, the DNA is TGTGCCATCAGTAGGGGGACAGGGAGGTCCCCGTCCCTCGCCCTCTCCTACAATGAGCAGTTCTTC. Amino acids: CAISRGTGRSPSLALSYNEQFF.

This clone has a handful of counts. The chain carries TRBV7-7 and TRBJ2-3; 9 bases map to TRBD2. J was trimmed by 6 bases and V by 4 bases; bases with no gene match: 11. The V gene's germline CDR1 is SSHAT and CDR2 FNYEAQ (reference sequence). The CDR3 loop spans 16 amino acids. CDR3 loop: CASSSVAGEGIDTQYF. The CDR3 coding sequence is TGTGCCAGCAGCTCAGTAGCGGGAGAGGGGATCGATACGCAGTATTTT.

The chain carries TRBV29-1 and TRBJ2-7, with 8 bases identical to TRBD1. Germline loops: CDR1 SQVTM, CDR2 ANQGSEA. CDR3 size: 13 residues. Trimming removed 7 bases from V and 2 bases from J; junction bases left unmatched: 7. The CDR3 sequence is CSGTGQGTYEQYF. The DNA for the CDR3 is TGCAGCGGAACCGGACAGGGTACCTACGAGCAGTACTTC.

This chain connects TRBV5-5 to TRBJ2-1; D may be TRBD2 (5 bases). The germline V and J ends were trimmed by 0 bases and 5 bases, with 9 bases remaining between them. Germline V gives CDR1 SGHKS, CDR2 YYEKEE (reference sequence). This CDR3 is 14 amino acids long. The CDR3 loop is CASSLGERNNEQFF. CDR3 nucleotides: TGTGCCAGCAGCTTGGGGGAGAGAAACAATGAGCAGTTCTTC.

In this sample, this clone turned up a few times. The chain couples TRBV5-4 to TRBJ2-7; 9 bases align to TRBD2. V lost 1 base to trimming and J lost 4 bases; unmatched junction nucleotides: 6. This CDR3 region has 15 residues. Germline CDR1 SGHNT, CDR2 YYREEE (reference sequence). In DNA, the CDR3 is TGTGCCAGCAGCTTGATGCCTAGCGGGGATTACGAGCAGTACTTC. Amino acid sequence: CASSLMPSGDYEQYF.

This chain joins TRBV6-5 and TRBJ1-5; D gene unclear. Deletions cut 6 bases from V and 6 bases from J, with 18 bases between. Germline lookup yields CDR1 MNHEY and CDR2 SVGAGI. The CDR3 loop spans 15 amino acids. CDR3 amino acids: CASRPDSGRGQPQHF. CDR3 bases: TGTGCCAGCAGACCCGACTCCGGCCGCGGTCAGCCCCAGCATTTT.

This clone has more than one count but fewer than ten. CDR3 loop: CASSSMTGSLAEAFF. DNA for the CDR3: TGTGCCAGCAGCTCCATGACAGGGTCATTGGCTGAAGCTTTCTTT. J is TRBJ1-1 and V is TRBV11-2; 7 nucleotides line up with TRBD1. The germline CDR1 and CDR2 sequences are SGHAT and FQNNGV. The J segment lost 6 bases and the V segment lost 4 bases, leaving 11 bases of the junction unmatched. This CDR3 has 15 residues.

A few counts support this clone. The V and J genes are TRBV9 and TRBJ2-5; D may be TRBD2 (5 bases). The CDR3 totals 13 residues. Trimming pared 0 bases from V and 3 bases from J, leaving 6 bases between. Germline CDR1 reads SGDLS; CDR2 reads YYNGEE. CDR3 region: CASSVEAEETQYF. In DNA form, the CDR3 reads TGTGCCAGCAGCGTAGAAGCGGAAGAGACCCAGTACTTC.

The rearrangement links TRBV6-6 to TRBJ2-3; D possibly corresponds to TRBD2 (6 bases). The CDR3 runs to 14 residues. The germline V gene encodes CDR1 MNHNY and CDR2 SVGAGI (reference sequence). Trimming removed 0 bases from V and 6 bases from J, with 10 bases in between. CDR3 residues: CASSYSREWDTQYF. The CDR3 coding sequence is TGTGCCAGCAGTTACTCCCGGGAGTGGGATACGCAGTATTTT.

The J gene is TRBJ1-1, the V gene TRBV21-1; the D segment call TRBD1 is taken from the table without a DNA check. TRBV21-1 is noted as a pseudogene. The CDR3 spans 14 residues. CDR3 loop: CASPPRGKDTEAFF. The CDR3, as DNA: TGTGCCAGCCCTCCGAGGGGGAAGGACACTGAAGCTTTCTTT.